This TCR beta chain was documented in a study of cytomegalovirus exposure and HLA in healthy donors. TCRdb keeps only in-frame clones here, not all; method: immunoSEQ multiplex PCR. The table lists some 80,000 clones, roughly 95% of them singletons. The V segment lost 3 bases and the J segment 2 bases; nucleotides outside the gene matches: 5. The CDR3 has 15 residues. CDR1 is KGHSH and CDR2 is LQKENI in the germline V gene. The rearrangement links TRBV18 to TRBJ2-7; 9 positions match TRBD1. The source is a woman between 18 and 30 years old in good health and CMV-seronegative. The specimen was PBMCs. The CDR3 DNA sequence: TGTGCCAGCTCACCTGTCGGGACAGGGACCTACGAGCAGTACTTC. The encoded protein is CASSPVGTGTYEQYF.